A selection of T cell receptor beta chains follows, all from one sample in a study of blood T cell repertoires in COVID-19. Measured with immunoSEQ multiplex PCR; TCRdb has only the in-frame clones, and not every one. The sample has approximately 190,000 clones, about 86% seen once; the top ten hold approximately 15%. Sequenced: peripheral blood. The source is a man aged 25-45 years with active or convalescent COVID-19. CDR3s include the opening cysteine and the closing phenylalanine or tryptophan. The D gene is left open where the match is weak. Rows may omit the clone size; those that give it use once, few, many or a size class.

J | V | D | size | CDR3 | DNA
TRBJ2-5 | TRBV29-1 | TRBD2 | NA | CSVARLAGKGQETQYF | TGCAGCGTTGCCAGGCTAGCGGGAAAGGGACAAGAGACCCAGTACTTC
TRBJ1-5 | TRBV24-1 | NA | once | CATSDLGQPNQPQHF | TGTGCCACCAGTGACCTTGGACAGCCCAATCAGCCCCAGCATTTT
TRBJ2-3 | TRBV24-1 | TRBD1 | NA | CATSQGWGTDTQYF | TGTGCCACTTCACAGGGGTGGGGCACAGATACGCAGTATTTT
TRBJ2-2 | TRBV3-1/TRBV3-2 | NA | NA | CASSQGGSEPFTGELFF | TGTGCCAGCAGCCAAGGGGGTAGCGAACCGTTCACCGGGGAGCTGTTTTTT
TRBJ1-1 | TRBV24-1 | TRBD1 | NA | CATSDAGTGNTEAFF | TGTGCCACCAGTGACGCCGGGACAGGGAACACTGAAGCTTTCTTT
TRBJ2-7 | TRBV19 | NA | once | CASSLSPGEQYF | TGTGCCAGTAGTCTCTCTCCCGGCGAGCAGTACTTC
TRBJ2-1 | TRBV6-5 | NA | NA | CASSSLLNNEQFF | TGTGCCAGCAGTTCCTTGTTAAACAATGAGCAGTTCTTC
TRBJ1-6 | TRBV9 | NA | NA | CASSPDSAIGSYNSPLHF | TGTGCCAGCAGTCCCGACAGCGCCATTGGCTCCTATAATTCACCCCTCCACTTT
TRBJ1-5 | TRBV29-1 | NA | NA | CSVEQDSNQPQHF | TGCAGCGTTGAACAGGATAGCAATCAGCCCCAGCATTTT
TRBJ2-5 | TRBV24-1 | NA | NA | CATSDTGQSQETQYF | TGTGCCACCAGTGACACTGGACAGTCTCAAGAGACCCAGTACTTC
TRBJ1-4 | TRBV18 | NA | NA | CASSRGVGASNEKLFF | TGTGCCAGCTCACGGGGGGTCGGGGCTTCGAATGAAAAACTGTTTTTT
TRBJ1-3 | TRBV9 | TRBD1 | NA | CASSVDSGGGNTIYF | TGTGCCAGCAGCGTAGATTCAGGGGGTGGAAACACCATATATTTT
TRBJ1-2 | TRBV7-2 | NA | NA | CASSLDGKGRESYGYTF | TGTGCCAGCAGCTTAGACGGAAAGGGTAGGGAGAGCTATGGCTACACCTTC
TRBJ1-1 | TRBV24-1 | NA | NA | CATSDDGTSRSNTEAFF | TGTGCCACCAGTGATGATGGGACATCGCGTTCCAACACTGAAGCTTTCTTT
TRBJ2-6 | TRBV6-4 | NA | NA | CASSDSAGFSGANVLTF | TGTGCCAGCAGTGACTCGGCGGGTTTCTCTGGGGCCAACGTCCTGACTTTC
TRBJ1-2 | TRBV25-1 | TRBD1 | few | CASSERGGQGANGYTF | TGTGCCAGCAGTGAGAGGGGGGGACAGGGGGCAAATGGCTACACCTTC
TRBJ1-2 | TRBV10-1 | TRBD1 | NA | CASSESQGAHGYTF | TGCGCCAGCAGTGAGTCGCAGGGGGCCCATGGCTACACCTTC